This TCR beta chain was captured by sequencing in a study of CXCR3-negative and CXCR3-positive naive CD8 T cells. Overall study findings and caveats: Compared with CXCR3-negative naive cells, CXCR3-positive naive cells showed more hydrophobic TRB CDR3s.

Of note for this clonotype: Its antigen remains unidentified.

The TRB libraries of cDNA were built by UMI-labeled 5' RACE. TCRdb reworked the 5' RACE reads into one entry per CDR3 protein, no DNA. This sample contains 100,000 to 150,000 distinct CDR3 sequences. The CDR3 has 13 residues. The germline gives CDR1 LNHNV, CDR2 YYDKDF (reference sequence). The chain uses TRBV15 and TRBJ2-7. This receptor was identified in a human donor in good health. Some clones in this sample may be carry-over from other donors' samples. Sequencing used naive CXCR3- CD8+ T cells from blood. Subset of the sample: CD45RO-CCR7+CD27+CD95- naive CD8+ T cells lacking CXCR3 (TNR3-). CDR3: CATSASRGYEQYF.